This note documents a single TCR beta chain sequence. Its antigen is unknown. V lost 5 bases to trimming and J lost 0 bases, with 11 bases between them. This CDR3 spans 14 amino acids. Per the germline V gene, CDR1 is SQVTM and CDR2 is ANQGSEA. Assay: immunoSEQ multiplex PCR; the TCRdb copy retains only in-frame clones and omits some. The sample holds around 220,000 clones, about 94% seen once. These data come from a study of T cell responses to AZD1222 COVID-19 vaccine. Points from the study as a whole: Repertoire samples came only from after the peak T cell response.

This receptor was identified in an adult who received the MenACWY meningococcal vaccine as a control. The rearrangement joins TRBV29-1 to TRBJ2-4; no definite D call. Specimen: peripheral blood, collected 28 days after the second dose of the MenACWY control vaccine. As DNA, the CDR3 is TGCAGCGTTTCCGAGACCCTAGCCAAAAACATTCAGTACTTC. It specifies CSVSETLAKNIQYF.